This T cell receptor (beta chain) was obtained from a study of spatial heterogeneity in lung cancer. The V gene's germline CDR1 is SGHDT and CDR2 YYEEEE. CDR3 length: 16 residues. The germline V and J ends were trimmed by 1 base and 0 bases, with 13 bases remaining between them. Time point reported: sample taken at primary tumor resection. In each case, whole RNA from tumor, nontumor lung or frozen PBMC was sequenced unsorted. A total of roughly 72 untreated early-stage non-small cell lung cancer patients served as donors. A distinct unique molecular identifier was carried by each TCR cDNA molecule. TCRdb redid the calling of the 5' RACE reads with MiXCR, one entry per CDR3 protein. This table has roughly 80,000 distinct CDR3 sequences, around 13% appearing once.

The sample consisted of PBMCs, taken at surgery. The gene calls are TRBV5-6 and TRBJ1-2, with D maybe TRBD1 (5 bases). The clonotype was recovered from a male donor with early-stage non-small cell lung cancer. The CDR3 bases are TGTGCCAGCAGCTTGATGCAGGGATTGCCTAACTATGGCTACACCTTC. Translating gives CASSLMQGLPNYGYTF.